This TCR beta chain was captured by sequencing in a study of blood T cell repertoires in COVID-19. Study overall: Acute and convalescent COVID-19 samples came from the United States, Italy and Spain.

Unmatched junction bases numbered 12, after V lost 1 base and J lost 4 bases. From germline, CDR1 is LGHNA and CDR2 YNFKEQ. The CDR3 consists of 18 residues. Per the original methods: Amplification of reference gene primers was used by the study to estimate nucleated cell counts. Sequenced by immunoSEQ multiplex PCR; TCRdb stores in-frame clones only, minus some. V and J calls and clone size come straight from that table; D and trimming were deduced from the DNA. Among fewer than 350,000 clones listed, nearly 90% were seen once. The chain is built from TRBV4-2 and TRBJ2-1, with TRBD1 matching over 8 bases. The sample was PBMCs or T cells enriched from blood (not recorded which). This clonotype was sampled from a young woman with acute COVID-19. DNA for the CDR3: TGTGCCAGCAGCCAAGCCCCCTTTGGGCAGGGGGCTTACAATGAGCAGTTCTTC. Residues: CASSQAPFGQGAYNEQFF.